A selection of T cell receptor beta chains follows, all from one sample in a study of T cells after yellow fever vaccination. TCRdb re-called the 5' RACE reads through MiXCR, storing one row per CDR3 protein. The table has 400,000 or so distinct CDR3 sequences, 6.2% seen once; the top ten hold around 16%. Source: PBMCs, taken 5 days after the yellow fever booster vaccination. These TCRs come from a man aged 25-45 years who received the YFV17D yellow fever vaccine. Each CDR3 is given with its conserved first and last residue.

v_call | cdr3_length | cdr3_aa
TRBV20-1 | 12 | CSASRQSAGYTF
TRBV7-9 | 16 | CASSLGGQGQTYEQYF
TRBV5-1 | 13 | CASSSPGANVLTF
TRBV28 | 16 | CASRREGQGRNQPQHF
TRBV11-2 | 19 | CASSLSVLAGLTGADTQYF
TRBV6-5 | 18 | CASSSTSGRRSGTDTQYF
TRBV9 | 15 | CASSFPRGQTDTQYF
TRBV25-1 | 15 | CASSSYAGGPGEQFF
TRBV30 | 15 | CAWSRSGVSGNTIYF
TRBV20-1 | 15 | CSAIPPGQTNYGYTF
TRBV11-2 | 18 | CASSLVSTRLPMNTEAYF
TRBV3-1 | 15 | CASSQMGQGDYEQYF
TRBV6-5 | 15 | CASSYGTLGTDTQYF
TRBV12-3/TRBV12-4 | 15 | CASSFSTGAKETQYF
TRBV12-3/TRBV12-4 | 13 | CASGRRRGETQYF
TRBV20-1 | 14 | CSGGLAGRYNEQFF
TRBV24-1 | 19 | CATSATGTSGRSSYNEQFF
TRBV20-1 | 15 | CSARVRLAAYNEQFF
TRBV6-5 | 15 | CASSYSRSSYNEQFF
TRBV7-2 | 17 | CASSLVVVSSSYNEQFF
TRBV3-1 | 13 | CASLRGGSYEQYF
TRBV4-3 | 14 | CASSPTGGKGPQHF
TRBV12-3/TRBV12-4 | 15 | CASSPRGTYNSPLHF
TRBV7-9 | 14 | CASSSGTNYETQYF
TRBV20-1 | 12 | CSAGEGPNEQFF
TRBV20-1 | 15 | CSALRTSGSSNEQYF
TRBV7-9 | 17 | CASSFQTAGTGGSPLHF
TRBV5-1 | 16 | CASSLPSGSVDGELFF
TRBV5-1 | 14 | CASTPGYMNTEAFF
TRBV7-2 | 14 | CASSYATAAETQYF
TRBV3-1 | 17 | CATTQRGGSGDYNEQFF
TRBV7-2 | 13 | CASLLAGADTQYF
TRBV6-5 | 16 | CASSTGLTGVQETQYF
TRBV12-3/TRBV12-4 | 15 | CASSFLGRGSETQYF
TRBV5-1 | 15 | CASRRDPGIVDEQFF
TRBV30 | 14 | CAWSGVRRSNTIYF
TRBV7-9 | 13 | CASSFLHSDEQSF
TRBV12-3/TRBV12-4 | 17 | CASSLNPRTAVTYEQYF
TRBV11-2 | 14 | CASSLSSDNYEQYF
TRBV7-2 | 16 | CASSSGLAGGGETQYF